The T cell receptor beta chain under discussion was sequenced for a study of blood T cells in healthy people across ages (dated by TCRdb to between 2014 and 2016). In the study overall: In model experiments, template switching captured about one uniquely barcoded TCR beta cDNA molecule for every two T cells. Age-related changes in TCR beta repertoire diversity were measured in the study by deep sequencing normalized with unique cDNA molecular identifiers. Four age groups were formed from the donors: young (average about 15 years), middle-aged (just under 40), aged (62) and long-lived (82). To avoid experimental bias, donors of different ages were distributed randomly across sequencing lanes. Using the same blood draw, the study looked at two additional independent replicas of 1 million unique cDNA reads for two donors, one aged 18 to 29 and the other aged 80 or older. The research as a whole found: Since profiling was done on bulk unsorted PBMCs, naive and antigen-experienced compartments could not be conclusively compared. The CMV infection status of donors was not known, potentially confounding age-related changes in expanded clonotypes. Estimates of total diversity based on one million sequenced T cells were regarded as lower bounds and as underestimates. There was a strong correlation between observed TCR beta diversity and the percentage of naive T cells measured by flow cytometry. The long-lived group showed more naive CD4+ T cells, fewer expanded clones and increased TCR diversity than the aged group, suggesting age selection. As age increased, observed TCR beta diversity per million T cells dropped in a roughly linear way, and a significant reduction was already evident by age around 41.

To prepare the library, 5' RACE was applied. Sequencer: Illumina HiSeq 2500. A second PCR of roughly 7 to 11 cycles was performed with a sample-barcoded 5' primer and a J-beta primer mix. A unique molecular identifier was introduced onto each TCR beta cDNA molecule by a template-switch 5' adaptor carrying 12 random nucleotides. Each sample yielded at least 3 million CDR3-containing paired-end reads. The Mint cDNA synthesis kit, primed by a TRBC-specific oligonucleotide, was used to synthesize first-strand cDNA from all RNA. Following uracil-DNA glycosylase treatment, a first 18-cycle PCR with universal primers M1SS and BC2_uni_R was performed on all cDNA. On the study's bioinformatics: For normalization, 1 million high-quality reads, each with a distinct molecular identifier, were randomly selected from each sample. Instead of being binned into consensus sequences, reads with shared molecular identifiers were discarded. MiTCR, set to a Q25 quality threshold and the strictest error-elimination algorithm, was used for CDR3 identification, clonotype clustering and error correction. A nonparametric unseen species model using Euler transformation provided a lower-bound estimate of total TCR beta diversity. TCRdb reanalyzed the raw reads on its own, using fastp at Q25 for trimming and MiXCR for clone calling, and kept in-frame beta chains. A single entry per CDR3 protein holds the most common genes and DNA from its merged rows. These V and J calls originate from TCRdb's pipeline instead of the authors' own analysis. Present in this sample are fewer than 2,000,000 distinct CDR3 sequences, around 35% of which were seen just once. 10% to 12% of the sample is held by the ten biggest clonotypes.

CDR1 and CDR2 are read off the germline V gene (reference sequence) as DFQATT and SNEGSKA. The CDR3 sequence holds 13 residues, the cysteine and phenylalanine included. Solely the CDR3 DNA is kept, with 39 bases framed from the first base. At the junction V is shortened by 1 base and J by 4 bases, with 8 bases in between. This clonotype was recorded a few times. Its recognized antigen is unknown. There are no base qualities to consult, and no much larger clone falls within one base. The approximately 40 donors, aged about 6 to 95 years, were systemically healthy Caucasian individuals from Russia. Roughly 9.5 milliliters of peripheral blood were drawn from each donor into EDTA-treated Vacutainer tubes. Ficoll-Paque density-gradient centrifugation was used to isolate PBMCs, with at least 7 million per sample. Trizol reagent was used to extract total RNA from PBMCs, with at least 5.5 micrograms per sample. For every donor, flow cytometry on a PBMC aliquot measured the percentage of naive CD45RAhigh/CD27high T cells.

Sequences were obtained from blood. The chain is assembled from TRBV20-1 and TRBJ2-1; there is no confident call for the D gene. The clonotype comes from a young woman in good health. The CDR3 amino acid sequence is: CSARVRQYNEQFF. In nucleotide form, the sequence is TGCAGTGCTAGAGTCAGACAATACAATGAGCAGTTCTTC.